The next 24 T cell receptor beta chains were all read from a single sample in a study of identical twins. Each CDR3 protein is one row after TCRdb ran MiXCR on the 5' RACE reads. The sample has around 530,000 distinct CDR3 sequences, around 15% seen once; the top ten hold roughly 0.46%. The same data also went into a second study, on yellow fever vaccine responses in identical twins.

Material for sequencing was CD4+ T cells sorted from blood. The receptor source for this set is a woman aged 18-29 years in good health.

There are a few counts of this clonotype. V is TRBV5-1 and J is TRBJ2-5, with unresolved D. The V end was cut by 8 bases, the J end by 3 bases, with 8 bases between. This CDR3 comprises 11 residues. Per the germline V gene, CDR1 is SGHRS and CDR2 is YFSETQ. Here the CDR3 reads CASRQEETQYF. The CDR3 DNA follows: TGCGCCAGTCGACAAGAAGAGACCCAGTACTTC.

CDR3 amino acids: CASSLEGSPNTGELFF. CDR3 nucleotides: TGCGCCAGCAGCTTGGAGGGTAGCCCGAACACCGGGGAGCTGTTTTTT. The gene calls are TRBV5-1 and TRBJ2-2; D is uncertain. V gave up 0 bases and J gave up 0 bases, with 9 bases separating them. The CDR3 runs 16 residues. Germline CDR1 and CDR2: SGHRS and YFSETQ.

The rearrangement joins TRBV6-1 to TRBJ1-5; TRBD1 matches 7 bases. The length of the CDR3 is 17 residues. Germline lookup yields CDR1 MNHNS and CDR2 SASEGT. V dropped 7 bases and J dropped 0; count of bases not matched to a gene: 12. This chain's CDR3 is CASNNRDSGYSNQPQHF. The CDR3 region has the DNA TGTGCCAGCAACAATAGGGACAGTGGTTATAGCAATCAGCCCCAGCATTTT.

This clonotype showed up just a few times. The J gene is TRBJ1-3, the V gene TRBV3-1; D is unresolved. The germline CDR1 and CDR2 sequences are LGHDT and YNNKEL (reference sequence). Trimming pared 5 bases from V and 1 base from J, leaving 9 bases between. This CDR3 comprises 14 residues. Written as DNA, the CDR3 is TGTGCCAGCAGCAGCTTTGGGTCTGGAAACACCATATATTTT. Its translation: CASSSFGSGNTIYF.

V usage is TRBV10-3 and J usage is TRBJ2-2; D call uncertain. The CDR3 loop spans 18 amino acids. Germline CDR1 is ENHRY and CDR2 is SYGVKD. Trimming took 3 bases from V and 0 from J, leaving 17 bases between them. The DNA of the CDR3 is TGTGCCATCAGTGAAAAGCTAGTGGCCGACTCGAACACCGGGGAGCTGTTTTTT. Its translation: CAISEKLVADSNTGELFF.

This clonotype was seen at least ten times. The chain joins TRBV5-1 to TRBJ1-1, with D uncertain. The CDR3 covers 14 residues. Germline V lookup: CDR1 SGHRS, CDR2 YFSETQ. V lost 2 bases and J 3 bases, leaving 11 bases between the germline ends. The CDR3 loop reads CASSFGAWDTEAFF. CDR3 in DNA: TGCGCCAGCAGCTTCGGTGCATGGGACACTGAAGCTTTCTTT.

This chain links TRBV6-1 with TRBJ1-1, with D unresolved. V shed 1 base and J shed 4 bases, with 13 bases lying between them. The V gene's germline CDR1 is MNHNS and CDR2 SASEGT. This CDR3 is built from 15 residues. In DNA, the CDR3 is TGTGCCAGCAGTGAAGTTGGAGGGTGGATCACTGAAGCTTTCTTT. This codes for CASSEVGGWITEAFF.

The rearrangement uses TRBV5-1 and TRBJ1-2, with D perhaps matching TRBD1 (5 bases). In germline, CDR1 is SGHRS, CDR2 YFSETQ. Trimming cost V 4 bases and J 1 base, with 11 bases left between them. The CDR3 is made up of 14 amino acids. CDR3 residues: CASSPEGLNYGYTF. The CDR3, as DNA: TGCGCCAGCAGCCCGGAGGGGCTTAACTATGGCTACACCTTC.

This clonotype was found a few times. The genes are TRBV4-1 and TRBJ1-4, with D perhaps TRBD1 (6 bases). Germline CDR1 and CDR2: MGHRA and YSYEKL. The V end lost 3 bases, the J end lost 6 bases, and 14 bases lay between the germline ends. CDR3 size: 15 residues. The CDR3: CASSQQFGGHEKLFF. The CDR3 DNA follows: TGCGCCAGCAGCCAGCAGTTCGGGGGGCATGAAAAACTGTTTTTT.

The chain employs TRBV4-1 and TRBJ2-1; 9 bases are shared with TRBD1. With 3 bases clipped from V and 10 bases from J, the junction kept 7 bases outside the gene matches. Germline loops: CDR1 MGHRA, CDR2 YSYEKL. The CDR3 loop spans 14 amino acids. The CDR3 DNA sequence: TGCGCCAGCAGCCAGCCTGACAGGGGGAAGGAGCAGTTCTTC. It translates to CASSQPDRGKEQFF.

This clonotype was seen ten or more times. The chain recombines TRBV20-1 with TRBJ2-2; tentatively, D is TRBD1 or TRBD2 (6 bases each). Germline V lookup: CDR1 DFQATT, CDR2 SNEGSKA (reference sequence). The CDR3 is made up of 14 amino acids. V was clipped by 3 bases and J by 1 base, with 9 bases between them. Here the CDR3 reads CSARAGQNTGELFF. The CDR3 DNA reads TGCAGTGCTAGGGCGGGACAGAACACCGGGGAGCTGTTTTTT.

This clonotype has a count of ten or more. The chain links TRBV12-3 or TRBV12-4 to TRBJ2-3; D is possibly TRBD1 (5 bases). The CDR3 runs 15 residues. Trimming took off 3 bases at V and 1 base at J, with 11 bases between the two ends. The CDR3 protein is CASSFTGPGTDTQYF. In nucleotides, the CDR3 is TGTGCCAGCAGTTTTACAGGTCCTGGCACAGATACGCAGTATTTT.

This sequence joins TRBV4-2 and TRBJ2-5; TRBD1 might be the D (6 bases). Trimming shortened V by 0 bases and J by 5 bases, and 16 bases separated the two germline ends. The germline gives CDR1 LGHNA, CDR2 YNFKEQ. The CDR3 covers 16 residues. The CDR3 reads CASSQDLAGVGETQYF. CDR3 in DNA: TGTGCCAGCAGCCAAGATCTTGCAGGGGTCGGTGAGACCCAGTACTTC.

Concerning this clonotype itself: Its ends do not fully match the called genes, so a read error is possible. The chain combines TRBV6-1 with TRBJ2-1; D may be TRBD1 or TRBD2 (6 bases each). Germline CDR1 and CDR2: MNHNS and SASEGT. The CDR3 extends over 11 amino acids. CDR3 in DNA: TGTGCCAGCAGTGCCGTGGGGGGCCGAATCTTC. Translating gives CASSAVGGRIF.

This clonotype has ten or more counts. The CDR3, as DNA: TGTGCCAGCAGTTCCGGGGGGTCCTACAATGAGCAGTTCTTC. It translates to CASSSGGSYNEQFF. The chain couples TRBV6-5 to TRBJ2-1; the match to TRBD2 covers 7 bases. Germline CDR1 is MNHEY and CDR2 is SVGAGI. The CDR3 runs 14 residues. V gave up 4 bases and J gave up 1 base; unmatched junction bases: 1.

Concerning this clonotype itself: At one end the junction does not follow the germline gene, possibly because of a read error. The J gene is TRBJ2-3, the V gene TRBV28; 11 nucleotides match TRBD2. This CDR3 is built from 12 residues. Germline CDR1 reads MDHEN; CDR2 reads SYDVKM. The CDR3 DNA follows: TGTGCCAGCAGTCGGACTAGCGGGCCTCTGACTTTT. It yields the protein CASSRTSGPLTF.

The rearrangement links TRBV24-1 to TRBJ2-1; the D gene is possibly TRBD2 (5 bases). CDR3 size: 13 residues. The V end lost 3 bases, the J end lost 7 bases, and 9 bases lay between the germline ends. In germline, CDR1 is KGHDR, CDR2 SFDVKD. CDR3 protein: CATSDHRGNEQFF. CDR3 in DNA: TGTGCCACCAGTGATCATCGGGGTAATGAGCAGTTCTTC.

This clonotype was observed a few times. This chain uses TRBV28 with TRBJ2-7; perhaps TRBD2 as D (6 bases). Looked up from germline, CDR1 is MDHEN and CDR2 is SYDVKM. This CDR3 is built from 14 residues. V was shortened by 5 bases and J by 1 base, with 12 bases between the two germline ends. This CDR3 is CASSDGGPSYEQYV. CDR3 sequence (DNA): TGTGCCAGCAGTGACGGGGGACCGTCCTACGAGCAGTACGTC.

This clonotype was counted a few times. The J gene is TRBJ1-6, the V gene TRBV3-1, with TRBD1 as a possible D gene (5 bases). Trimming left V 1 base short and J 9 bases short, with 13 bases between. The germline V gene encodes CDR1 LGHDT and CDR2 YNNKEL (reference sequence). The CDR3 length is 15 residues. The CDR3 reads CASSQVVGAGSPLHF. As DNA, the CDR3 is TGTGCCAGCAGCCAAGTGGTAGGGGCGGGTTCACCCCTCCACTTT.

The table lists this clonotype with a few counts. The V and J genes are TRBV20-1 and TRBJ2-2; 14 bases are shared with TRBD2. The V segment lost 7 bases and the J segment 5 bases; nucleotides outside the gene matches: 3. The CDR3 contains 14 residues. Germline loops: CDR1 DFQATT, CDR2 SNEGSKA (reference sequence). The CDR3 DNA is TGCAGTGTCGGACTAGCGGGAGGAACCGGGGAGCTGTTTTTT. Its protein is CSVGLAGGTGELFF.

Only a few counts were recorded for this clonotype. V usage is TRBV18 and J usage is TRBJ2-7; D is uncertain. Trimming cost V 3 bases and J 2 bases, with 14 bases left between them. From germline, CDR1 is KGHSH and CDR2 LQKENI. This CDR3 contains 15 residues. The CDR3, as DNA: TGTGCCAGCTCACCGCCGGGTCGATTGACCTACGAGCAGTACTTC. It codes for CASSPPGRLTYEQYF.

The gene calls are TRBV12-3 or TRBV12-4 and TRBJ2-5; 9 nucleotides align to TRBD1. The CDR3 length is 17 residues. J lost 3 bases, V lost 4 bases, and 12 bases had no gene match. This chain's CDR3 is CASSWDRDPDREETQYF. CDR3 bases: TGTGCCAGCAGTTGGGACAGGGACCCTGATAGGGAAGAGACCCAGTACTTC.

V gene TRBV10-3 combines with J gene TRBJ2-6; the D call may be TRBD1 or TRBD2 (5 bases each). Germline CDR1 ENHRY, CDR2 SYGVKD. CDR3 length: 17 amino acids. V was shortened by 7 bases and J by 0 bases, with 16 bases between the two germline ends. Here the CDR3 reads CAITPGPISSGANVLTF. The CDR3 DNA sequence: TGTGCCATCACCCCGGGGCCTATTAGCTCTGGGGCCAACGTCCTGACTTTC.

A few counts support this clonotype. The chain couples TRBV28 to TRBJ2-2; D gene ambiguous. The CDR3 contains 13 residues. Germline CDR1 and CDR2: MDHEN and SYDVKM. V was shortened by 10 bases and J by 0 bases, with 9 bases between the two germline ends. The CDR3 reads CANEDPNTGELFF. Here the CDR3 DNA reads TGTGCCAACGAGGACCCGAACACCGGGGAGCTGTTTTTT.